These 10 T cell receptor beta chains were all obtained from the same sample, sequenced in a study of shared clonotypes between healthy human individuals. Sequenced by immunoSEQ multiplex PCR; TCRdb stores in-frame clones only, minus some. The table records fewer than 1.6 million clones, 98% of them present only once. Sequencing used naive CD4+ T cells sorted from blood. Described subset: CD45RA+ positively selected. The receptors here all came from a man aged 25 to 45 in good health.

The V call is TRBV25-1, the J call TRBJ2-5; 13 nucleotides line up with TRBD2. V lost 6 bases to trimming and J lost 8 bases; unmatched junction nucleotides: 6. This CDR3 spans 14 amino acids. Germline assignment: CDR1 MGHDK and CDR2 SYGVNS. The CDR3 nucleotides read TGTGCCAGCAGCTGGACTAGCGGGGGAAGCACCCAGTACTTC. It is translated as CASSWTSGGSTQYF. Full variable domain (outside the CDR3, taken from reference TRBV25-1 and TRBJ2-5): EADIYQTPRYLVIGTGKKITLECSQTMGHDKMYWYQQDPGMELHLIHYSYGVNSTEKGDLSSESTVSRIRTEHFPLTLESARPSHTSQYLCASSWTSGGSTQYFGPGTRLLVL.

The CDR3 sequence is CASSGRRLAGVLNTGELFF. As DNA, the CDR3 is TGTGCCAGCAGCGGCCGCAGACTAGCGGGAGTTTTGAACACCGGGGAGCTGTTTTTT. This sequence joins TRBV9 and TRBJ2-2, with 12 bases aligning to TRBD2. Germline-derived CDR1 and CDR2 are SGDLS and YYNGEE. The CDR3 is made up of 19 amino acids. Trimming took 3 bases from V and 1 from J; bases not matched to a gene: 10.

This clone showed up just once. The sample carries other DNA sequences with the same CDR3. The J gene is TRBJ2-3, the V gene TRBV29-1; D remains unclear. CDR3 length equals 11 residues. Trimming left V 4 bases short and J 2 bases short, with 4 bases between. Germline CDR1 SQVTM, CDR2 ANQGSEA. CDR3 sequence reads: CSVGDTDTQYF. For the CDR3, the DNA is TGCAGCGTTGGGGACACAGATACGCAGTATTTT.

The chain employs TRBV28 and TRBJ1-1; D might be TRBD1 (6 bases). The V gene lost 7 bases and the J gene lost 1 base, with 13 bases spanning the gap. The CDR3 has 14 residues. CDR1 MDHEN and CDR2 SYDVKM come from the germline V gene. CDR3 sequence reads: CASTRGGQNTEAFF. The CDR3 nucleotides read TGTGCCAGCACCCGCGGGGGCCAGAACACTGAAGCTTTCTTT.

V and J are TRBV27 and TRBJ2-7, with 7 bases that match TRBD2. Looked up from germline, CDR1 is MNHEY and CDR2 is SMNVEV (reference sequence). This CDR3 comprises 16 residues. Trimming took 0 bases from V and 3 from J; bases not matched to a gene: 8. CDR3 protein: CASSLSGGPPFYEQYF. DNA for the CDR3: TGTGCCAGCAGTTTATCGGGAGGGCCCCCGTTCTACGAGCAGTACTTC.

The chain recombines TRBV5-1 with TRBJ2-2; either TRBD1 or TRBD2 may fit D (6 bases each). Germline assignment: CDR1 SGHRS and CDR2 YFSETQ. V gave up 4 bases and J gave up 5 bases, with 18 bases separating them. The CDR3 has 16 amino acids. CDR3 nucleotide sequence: TGCGCCAGCAGCCCTGGGGGGCGGGGCCCGACCGGGGAGCTGTTTTTT. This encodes CASSPGGRGPTGELFF.

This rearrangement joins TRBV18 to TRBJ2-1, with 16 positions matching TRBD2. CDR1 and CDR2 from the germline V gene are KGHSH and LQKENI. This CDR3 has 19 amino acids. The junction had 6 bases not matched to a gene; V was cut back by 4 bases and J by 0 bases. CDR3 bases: TGTGCCAGCTCACACACGGGACTAGCGGGAGGGAGCTCCTACAATGAGCAGTTCTTC. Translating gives CASSHTGLAGGSSYNEQFF.

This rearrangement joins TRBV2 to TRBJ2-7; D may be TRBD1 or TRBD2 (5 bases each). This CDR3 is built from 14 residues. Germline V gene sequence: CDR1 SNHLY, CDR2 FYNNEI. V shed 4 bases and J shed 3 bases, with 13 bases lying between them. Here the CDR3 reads CASSVQGVDYEQYF. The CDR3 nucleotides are TGTGCCAGCAGTGTGCAGGGAGTTGACTACGAGCAGTACTTC.

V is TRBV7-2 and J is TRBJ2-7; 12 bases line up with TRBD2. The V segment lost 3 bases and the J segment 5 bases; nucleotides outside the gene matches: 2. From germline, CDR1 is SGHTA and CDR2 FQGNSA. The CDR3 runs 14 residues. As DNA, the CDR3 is TGTGCCAGCAGCTTGACTAGCGGGAGCAACGAGCAGTACTTC. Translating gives CASSLTSGSNEQYF.

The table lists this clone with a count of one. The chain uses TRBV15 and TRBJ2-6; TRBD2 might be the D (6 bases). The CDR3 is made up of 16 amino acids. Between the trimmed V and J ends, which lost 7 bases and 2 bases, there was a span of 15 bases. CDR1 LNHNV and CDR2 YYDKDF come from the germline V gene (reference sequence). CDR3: CATTVEGLPGANVLTF. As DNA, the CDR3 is TGTGCCACCACTGTGGAGGGCCTCCCTGGGGCCAACGTCCTGACTTTC.